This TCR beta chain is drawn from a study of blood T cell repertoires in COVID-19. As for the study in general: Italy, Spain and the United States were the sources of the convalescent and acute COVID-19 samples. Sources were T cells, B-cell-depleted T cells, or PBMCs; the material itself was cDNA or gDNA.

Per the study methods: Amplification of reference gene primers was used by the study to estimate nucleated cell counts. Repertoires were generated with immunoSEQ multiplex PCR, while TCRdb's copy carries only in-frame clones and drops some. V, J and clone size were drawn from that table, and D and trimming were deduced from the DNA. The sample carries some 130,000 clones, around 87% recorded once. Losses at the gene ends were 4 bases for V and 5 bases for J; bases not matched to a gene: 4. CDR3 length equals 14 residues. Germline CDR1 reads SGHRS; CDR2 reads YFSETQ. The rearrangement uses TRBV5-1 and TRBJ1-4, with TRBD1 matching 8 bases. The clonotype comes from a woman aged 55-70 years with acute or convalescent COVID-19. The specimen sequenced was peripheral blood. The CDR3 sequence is CASSIGTGNEKLFF. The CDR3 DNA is TGCGCCAGCAGCATAGGGACAGGCAATGAAAAACTGTTTTTT.